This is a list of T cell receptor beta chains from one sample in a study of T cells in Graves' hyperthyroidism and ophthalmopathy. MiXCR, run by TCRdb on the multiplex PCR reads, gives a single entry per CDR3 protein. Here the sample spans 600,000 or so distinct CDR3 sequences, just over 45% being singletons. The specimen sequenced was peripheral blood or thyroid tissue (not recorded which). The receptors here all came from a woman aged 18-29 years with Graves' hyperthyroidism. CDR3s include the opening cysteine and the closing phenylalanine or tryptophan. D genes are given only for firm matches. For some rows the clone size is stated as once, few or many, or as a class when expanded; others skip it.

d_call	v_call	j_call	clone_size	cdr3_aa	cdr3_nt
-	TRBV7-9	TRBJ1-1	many	CASSLGTPNTEAFF	TGTGCCAGCAGCTTAGGGACACCGAACACTGAAGCTTTCTTT
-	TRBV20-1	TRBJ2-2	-	CSATGELFF	TGCAGTGCTACAGGGGAGCTGTTTTTT
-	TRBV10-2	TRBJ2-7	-	CASSDGPRGNYEQYF	TGCGCCAGCAGTGACGGCCCTAGGGGGAACTACGAGCAGTACTTC
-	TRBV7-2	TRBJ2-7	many	CASSTYDRSPYEQYF	TGTGCCAGCAGCACCTATGACAGATCCCCCTACGAGCAGTACTTC
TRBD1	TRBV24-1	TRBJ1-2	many	CATSTGQGYYGYTF	TGTGCCACCAGCACAGGACAGGGTTACTATGGCTACACCTTC
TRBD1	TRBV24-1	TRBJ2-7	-	CATSEGDRGRDGEQYF	TGTGCCACCAGTGAGGGGGACAGGGGGCGAGATGGCGAGCAGTACTTC
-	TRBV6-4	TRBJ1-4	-	CASSDPRQNTTNEKLFF	TGTGCCAGCAGTGACCCCCGCCAGAACACAACTAATGAAAAACTGTTTTTT
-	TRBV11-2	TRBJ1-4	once	CASSFRGQSLEKLFF	TGTGCCAGCAGCTTTAGGGGCCAGAGCTTGGAAAAACTGTTTTTT
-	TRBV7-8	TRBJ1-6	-	CASSFGESYNSPLHF	TGTGCCAGCAGCTTTGGGGAATCCTATAATTCACCCCTCCACTTT
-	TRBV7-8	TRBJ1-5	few	CASSPVGNQPQHF	TGTGCCAGCAGCCCGGTGGGGAATCAGCCCCAGCATTTT
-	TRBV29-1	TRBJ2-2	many	CSARPAANTGELFF	TGCAGCGCGAGGCCGGCGGCGAACACCGGGGAGCTGTTTTTT
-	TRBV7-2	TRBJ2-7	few	CASSFDSPYEQYF	TGTGCCAGCAGTTTTGACAGCCCCTACGAGCAGTACTTC
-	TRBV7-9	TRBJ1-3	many	CASSGDSGNTIYF	TGTGCCAGCAGTGGTGACTCTGGAAACACCATATATTTT
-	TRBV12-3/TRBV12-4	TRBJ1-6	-	CASSFTEGRNSPLHF	TGTGCCAGCAGTTTTACTGAGGGACGTAATTCACCCCTCCACTTT
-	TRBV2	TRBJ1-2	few	CASSPPDSGRGYGYTF	TGTGCCAGCAGTCCTCCGGACAGCGGGAGAGGATATGGCTACACCTTC
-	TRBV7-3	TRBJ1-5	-	CASSQLESSQPQHF	TGCGCCAGCAGCCAGCTGGAGTCGAGTCAGCCCCAGCATTTT
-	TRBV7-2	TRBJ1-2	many	CASSFAGASGYTF	TGTGCCAGCAGCTTTGCCGGGGCGTCTGGCTACACCTTC
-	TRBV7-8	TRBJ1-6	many	CASSFQGSHNSPLHF	TGTGCCAGCAGCTTTCAGGGGAGCCATAATTCACCCCTCCACTTT
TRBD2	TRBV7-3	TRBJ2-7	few	CASSLKGTSGLYEQYF	TGTGCCAGCAGCTTAAAGGGGACTAGCGGCCTCTACGAGCAGTACTTC
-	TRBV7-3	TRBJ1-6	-	CASSLFGGQGNSPLHF	TGTGCCAGCAGTTTATTTGGGGGGCAGGGTAATTCACCCCTCCACTTT
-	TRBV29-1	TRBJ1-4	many	CSVSKGPKGNEKLFF	TGCAGCGTGTCGAAGGGACCTAAAGGGAATGAAAAACTGTTTTTT
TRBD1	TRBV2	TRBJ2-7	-	CASSEGQGYGEQYF	TGTGCCAGCAGCGAAGGACAGGGGTATGGCGAGCAGTACTTC
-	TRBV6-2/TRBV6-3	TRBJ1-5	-	CASSLPSLGNQPQHF	TGTGCCAGCAGCTTACCGAGTCTCGGCAATCAGCCCCAGCATTTT
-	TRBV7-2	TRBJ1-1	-	CASSYRITQQNTEAFF	TGTGCCAGCAGCTATAGGATTACACAGCAGAACACTGAAGCTTTCTTT
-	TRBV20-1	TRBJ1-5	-	CSAAGPWGQPQHF	TGCAGTGCCGCCGGTCCTTGGGGTCAGCCCCAGCATTTT
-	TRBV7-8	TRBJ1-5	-	CASSLVSTDQPQHF	TGTGCCAGCAGCTTAGTCTCGACCGATCAGCCCCAGCATTTT
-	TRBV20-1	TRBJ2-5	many	CSARGWVGETQYF	TGCAGTGCTAGAGGTTGGGTGGGCGAGACCCAGTACTTC
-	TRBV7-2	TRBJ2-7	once	CASSLEGARPLSYEQYF	TGTGCCAGCAGCTTGGAGGGAGCGAGACCGCTTTCCTACGAGCAGTACTTC
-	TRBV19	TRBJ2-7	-	CASSSEMGYEQYF	TGTGCCAGTAGTTCAGAGATGGGCTACGAGCAGTACTTC
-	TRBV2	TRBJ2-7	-	CASSVQRNSYEQYF	TGTGCCAGCAGTGTTCAGCGAAACTCCTACGAGCAGTACTTC
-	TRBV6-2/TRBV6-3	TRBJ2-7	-	CASRPTHSSYEQYF	TGTGCCAGCAGACCGACACATAGCTCCTACGAGCAGTACTTC
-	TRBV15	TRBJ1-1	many	CATSRDRGMYTEAFF	TGTGCCACCAGCAGAGATAGGGGGATGTACACTGAAGCTTTCTTT
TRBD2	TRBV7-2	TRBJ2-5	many	CASSTMGTSPQETQYF	TGTGCCAGCAGCACCATGGGGACTAGCCCCCAAGAGACCCAGTACTTC
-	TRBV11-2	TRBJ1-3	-	CASSLDQGSGNTIYF	TGTGCCAGCAGCTTGGATCAGGGCTCTGGAAACACCATATATTTT
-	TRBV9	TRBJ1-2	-	CASSFWQELYYGYTF	TGTGCCAGCAGTTTCTGGCAGGAGCTCTACTATGGCTACACCTTC
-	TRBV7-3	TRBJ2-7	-	CASQEDGSYEQYF	TGTGCCAGCCAAGAAGACGGATCCTACGAGCAGTACTTC
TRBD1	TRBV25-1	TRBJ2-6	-	CASRGQGGSGANVLTF	TGTGCCAGCAGGGGACAGGGAGGATCTGGGGCCAACGTCCTGACTTTC
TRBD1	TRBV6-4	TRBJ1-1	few	CASCDRGRGEAFF	TGTGCCAGCTGCGACAGGGGAAGGGGTGAAGCTTTCTTT
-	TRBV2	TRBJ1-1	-	CASSPDRPNTEAFF	TGTGCCAGCAGTCCCGACAGGCCGAACACTGAAGCTTTCTTT